Described below is a single T cell receptor (beta chain) sequence and its context. The data are from a study of shared clonotypes between healthy human individuals. Cells designated naive CD8 were CD45RO-negative and were positively selected for CCR7, with terminally differentiated effector memory CD45RA+ cells excluded. The CDR3 extends over 13 amino acids. V was clipped by 6 bases and J by 0 bases, with 9 bases between them. The V gene's germline CDR1 is MNHNS and CDR2 SASEGT. Method: immunoSEQ multiplex PCR; TCRdb's copy keeps in-frame clones and lacks some. Of about 2,100,000 clones in the sample, about 93% were seen once.

The chain links TRBV6-1 to TRBJ2-7; no definite D call. The sample was naive CD8+ T cells from PBMCs. This receptor was identified in a man aged 18-30 years in good health. Some clones in this sample may be carry-over from other donors' samples. CDR3: CASSRPSSYEQYF. The CDR3 DNA sequence: TGTGCCAGCAGCCGTCCTAGCTCCTACGAGCAGTACTTC.